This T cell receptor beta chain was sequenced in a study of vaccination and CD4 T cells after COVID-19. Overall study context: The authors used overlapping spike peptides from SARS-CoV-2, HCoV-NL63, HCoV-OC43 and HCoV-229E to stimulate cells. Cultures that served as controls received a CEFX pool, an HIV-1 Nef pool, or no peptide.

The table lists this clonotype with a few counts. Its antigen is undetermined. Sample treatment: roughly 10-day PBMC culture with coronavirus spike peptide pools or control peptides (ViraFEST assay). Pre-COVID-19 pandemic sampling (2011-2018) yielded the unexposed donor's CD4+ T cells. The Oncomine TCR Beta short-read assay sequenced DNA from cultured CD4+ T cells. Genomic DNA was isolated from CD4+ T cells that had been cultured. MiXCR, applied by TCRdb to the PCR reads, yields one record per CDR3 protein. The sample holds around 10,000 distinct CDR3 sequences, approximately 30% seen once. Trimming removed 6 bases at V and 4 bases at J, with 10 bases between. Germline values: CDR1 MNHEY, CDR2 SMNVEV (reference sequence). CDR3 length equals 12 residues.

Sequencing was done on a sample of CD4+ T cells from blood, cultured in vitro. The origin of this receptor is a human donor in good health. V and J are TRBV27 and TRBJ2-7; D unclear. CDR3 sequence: CASRSIGYEQYF. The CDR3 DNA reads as TGTGCCAGCAGATCGATAGGGTACGAGCAGTACTTC.